This is a list of T cell receptor beta chains from one sample in a study of blood T cell repertoires in COVID-19. Generated by immunoSEQ multiplex PCR, the TCRdb table keeps only in-frame clones and is missing some. This repertoire shows some 180,000 clones, 88% found once; its top ten account for approximately 5.6%. The specimen was peripheral blood. These receptors were collected from a man aged 40-50 years with active or convalescent COVID-19. Each CDR3 is given with its conserved first and last residue. D genes are given only for firm matches.

d_call: TRBD1; j_call: TRBJ1-2; v_call: TRBV4-1; cdr3_aa: CASSQLQGQANYGYTF
d_call: -; j_call: TRBJ1-2; v_call: TRBV3-1/TRBV3-2; cdr3_aa: CASSQGRGGNYGYTF
d_call: TRBD2; j_call: TRBJ2-5; v_call: TRBV2; cdr3_aa: CASSGLAGAQETQYF
d_call: TRBD2; j_call: TRBJ2-3; v_call: TRBV12-5; cdr3_aa: CASGLVNSVSSGAPYTDTQYF
d_call: -; j_call: TRBJ1-1; v_call: TRBV6-1; cdr3_aa: CASSEGGRNTEAFF
d_call: -; j_call: TRBJ2-2; v_call: TRBV3-1/TRBV3-2; cdr3_aa: CASSRGSSVAGELFF
d_call: -; j_call: TRBJ1-1; v_call: TRBV5-1; cdr3_aa: CASSIVRGLNTEAFF
d_call: TRBD1; j_call: TRBJ2-7; v_call: TRBV11-3; cdr3_aa: CASSEGGYYEQYF
d_call: -; j_call: TRBJ2-2; v_call: TRBV30; cdr3_aa: CAWSVRRGNTGELFF
d_call: -; j_call: TRBJ2-3; v_call: TRBV11-3; cdr3_aa: CASSLRVASTDTQYF
d_call: -; j_call: TRBJ2-2; v_call: TRBV3-1/TRBV3-2; cdr3_aa: CASSQVTLTDTGELFF
d_call: TRBD1; j_call: TRBJ1-1; v_call: TRBV6-5; cdr3_aa: CASSKTTGEAFF
d_call: TRBD2; j_call: TRBJ2-3; v_call: TRBV5-6; cdr3_aa: CASSPGGVGTDTQYF
d_call: TRBD2; j_call: TRBJ2-3; v_call: TRBV5-3; cdr3_aa: CARSLRLAGVSDTQYF
d_call: TRBD2; j_call: TRBJ2-1; v_call: TRBV29-1; cdr3_aa: CSVDSSGIWNEQFF
d_call: TRBD2; j_call: TRBJ2-3; v_call: TRBV10-3; cdr3_aa: CAISDMTSGGIDTQYF
d_call: -; j_call: TRBJ2-1; v_call: TRBV15; cdr3_aa: CATSRDLGGRMNEQFF
d_call: -; j_call: TRBJ2-2; v_call: TRBV12-3/TRBV12-4; cdr3_aa: CASSLSSGELFF
d_call: TRBD1; j_call: TRBJ2-7; v_call: TRBV3-1/TRBV3-2; cdr3_aa: CASRRGGSSYEQYF
d_call: -; j_call: TRBJ2-2; v_call: TRBV7-3; cdr3_aa: CASSLAAGELFF
d_call: -; j_call: TRBJ1-5; v_call: TRBV3-1/TRBV3-2; cdr3_aa: CASSQGSQGLQPQHF
d_call: -; j_call: TRBJ2-1; v_call: TRBV24-1; cdr3_aa: CATSATDSYNEQFF
d_call: -; j_call: TRBJ1-5; v_call: TRBV27; cdr3_aa: CASSSGRAVEPQHF
d_call: -; j_call: TRBJ1-1; v_call: TRBV3-1/TRBV3-2; cdr3_aa: CASSPARARNTEAFF
d_call: TRBD2; j_call: TRBJ2-5; v_call: TRBV27; cdr3_aa: CASSLSMRGAETQYF
d_call: TRBD2; j_call: TRBJ2-7; v_call: TRBV24-1; cdr3_aa: CATSDFGTSGSPEQYF
d_call: TRBD2; j_call: TRBJ2-1; v_call: TRBV14; cdr3_aa: CASSKPSGGRNEQFF
d_call: -; j_call: TRBJ2-3; v_call: TRBV5-6; cdr3_aa: CASSLAKGHFRDTQYF
d_call: -; j_call: TRBJ2-1; v_call: TRBV6-5; cdr3_aa: CASSYSRLGYNEQFF
d_call: TRBD1; j_call: TRBJ2-1; v_call: TRBV7-3; cdr3_aa: CASSLTGEKGAWQFF
d_call: -; j_call: TRBJ2-1; v_call: TRBV7-2; cdr3_aa: CASSRLDPRYNEQFF
d_call: -; j_call: TRBJ2-7; v_call: TRBV6-6; cdr3_aa: CASSYARELGEQYF
d_call: -; j_call: TRBJ1-1; v_call: TRBV28; cdr3_aa: CASSATGTLNTEAFF
d_call: -; j_call: TRBJ1-2; v_call: TRBV14; cdr3_aa: CASSQVGRVDYGYTF
d_call: -; j_call: TRBJ1-1; v_call: TRBV6-6; cdr3_aa: CASSLEAGRTEAFF
d_call: TRBD2; j_call: TRBJ2-6; v_call: TRBV5-1; cdr3_aa: CASSLASGRAVGANVLTF
d_call: -; j_call: TRBJ1-1; v_call: TRBV11-1; cdr3_aa: CASNKLGGKNTEAFF
d_call: TRBD1; j_call: TRBJ1-6; v_call: TRBV5-6; cdr3_aa: CASSLSRGRNSPLHF
d_call: TRBD1; j_call: TRBJ2-7; v_call: TRBV4-1; cdr3_aa: CASSQAPGQFYEQYF
d_call: TRBD1; j_call: TRBJ1-4; v_call: TRBV6-6; cdr3_aa: CASSSPQGMSEKLFF
d_call: -; j_call: TRBJ2-1; v_call: TRBV4-3; cdr3_aa: CASSQDWTPNNEQFF
d_call: -; j_call: TRBJ2-6; v_call: TRBV6-4; cdr3_aa: CASSDSAGLDGANVLTF